The clone carrying this T cell receptor beta chain was recorded only once. The target antigen is unknown. Using immunoSEQ multiplex PCR, the repertoire was profiled, and TCRdb retains in-frame clones only, with some absent. The sample carries 35,000 or so clones, around 77% recorded once. The CDR3 has 15 residues. V dropped 6 bases and J dropped 1 base, with 15 bases sitting between them. Germline CDR1 LNHDA, CDR2 SQIVND (reference sequence). The sample comes from a study of OX40 agonist ivuxolimab in advanced cancers. Study information: Partial responses occurred in three patients (one hepatocellular carcinoma, two cutaneous melanoma). Regarding the study as a whole: CD8+ T cells showed, on average, more clonal expansion than CD4+ cells. In the 0.1 to 3.0 mg/kg range, CD4+ and CD8+ blood T cells had expanded clonally by week 6. Antigen targets of the expanded peripheral T cells went undetermined.

The J gene is TRBJ1-1, the V gene TRBV19; maybe TRBD1 (6 bases). The input for sequencing was CD4+ or CD8+ T cells sorted from blood, taken in a trial of the OX40 agonist ivuxolimab. The TCR sequence derives from an adult with an advanced solid tumor such as melanoma, head and neck, liver or kidney cancer. The CDR3 region has the DNA TGTGCCAGTAGCACCCCCCCGGACAGGAACACTGAAGCTTTCTTT. Translated, it gives CASSTPPDRNTEAFF.